This TCR beta chain was recorded in a study of T cells in Graves' hyperthyroidism and ophthalmopathy. CDR1 and CDR2 from the germline V gene are SGHAT and FQNNGV. The CDR3 has 14 amino acids. V lost 3 bases to trimming and J lost 6 bases, with 15 bases between them. The study based diagnoses on clinical symptoms, serum thyroxine and TRAb, thyroid ultrasound and orbital computed tomography. This clonotype was detected many times. TCR beta CDR3 regions were amplified from RNA transcripts. The study used the HTBI primer set for a first-round RT-PCR of the TCR CDR3. TCRdb recomputed calls from the multiplex PCR reads with MiXCR, one row per CDR3 protein. The table lists roughly 500,000 distinct CDR3 sequences, 15% to 20% of them singletons, with around 32% in the top ten.

The chain joins TRBV11-2 to TRBJ2-7; D uncertain. The receptor's source is a woman in her twenties or thirties with Graves' ophthalmopathy. Sample: blood. CDR3 DNA sequence: TGTGCCAGCAGCTTTGGTCAGTGGATGAGCGAGCAGTACTTC. Translated, it gives CASSFGQWMSEQYF. Full variable domain (rest looked up from reference TRBV11-2 and TRBJ2-7): EAGVAQSPRYKIIEKRQSVAFWCNPISGHATLYWYQQILGQGPKLLIQFQNNGVVDDSQLPKDRFSAERLKGVDSTLKIQPAKLEDSAVYLCASSFGQWMSEQYFGPGTRLTVT.